Following are 17 T cell receptor beta chains from one sample sequenced in a study of identical twins. TCRdb ran MiXCR on the 5' RACE reads and lists one entry per CDR3 protein. The sample contains around 370,000 distinct CDR3 sequences, around 9.7% of which appear only once. Material: naive T cells sorted from blood. The receptors were sampled from a woman in her fifties or sixties in good health.

This clonotype was picked up a small number of times. This chain uses TRBV12-3 or TRBV12-4 with TRBJ2-1, with D possibly TRBD2 on 6 matching bases. The CDR3 extends over 15 amino acids. V was pared by 3 bases and J by 4 bases, with 13 bases between. The CDR3 bases are TGTGCCAGCAGTTTCGGGACTTTCCTTTACAATGAGCAGTTCTTC. Amino acids: CASSFGTFLYNEQFF.

The V call is TRBV7-6, the J call TRBJ1-1, with D perhaps TRBD1 (5 bases). The length of the CDR3 is 14 residues. V lost 5 bases to trimming and J lost 5 bases, with 15 bases between them. The germline CDR1 and CDR2 sequences are SGHVS and FNYEAQ. The CDR3 nucleotides are TGTGCCAGCAGCCCAGCGGGGGGTGGGACTGAAGCTTTCTTT. Encoded protein: CASSPAGGGTEAFF.

This clonotype was found many times. The chain combines TRBV20-1 with TRBJ2-1; the match to TRBD2 covers 9 bases. V lost 5 bases, J lost 4 bases, and 6 bases stayed unmatched. The CDR3 has 14 amino acids. CDR1 and CDR2 (germline): DFQATT, SNEGSKA (reference sequence). Here the CDR3 reads CSARREGVYNEQFF. CDR3 DNA sequence: TGCAGTGCTCGGCGGGAGGGAGTTTACAATGAGCAGTTCTTC.

The gene calls are TRBV6-1 and TRBJ2-7; D not resolved. This CDR3 is built from 19 residues. V was clipped by 1 base and J by 0 bases, with 22 bases between them. Germline V CDR1 and CDR2: MNHNS, SASEGT. In nucleotides, the CDR3 is TGTGCCAGCAGTGAAGAGGGAAGGGTGGGGATCTACCTCTCCTACGAGCAGTACGTC. This gives the protein CASSEEGRVGIYLSYEQYV.

This clonotype was seen a handful of times. J is TRBJ2-1 and V is TRBV29-1, with D perhaps TRBD2 (6 bases). The CDR3 contains 13 residues. V gave up 6 bases and J gave up 5 bases, with 14 bases separating them. The germline V gene has CDR1 SQVTM and CDR2 ANQGSEA. This CDR3 is CSVFGGRNNEQFF. In DNA, the CDR3 is TGCAGCGTCTTCGGAGGGAGAAACAATGAGCAGTTCTTC.

This clonotype appeared a few times. V usage is TRBV14 and J usage is TRBJ1-3; D unresolved. V shed 1 base and J shed 12 bases, with 10 bases lying between them. The germline gives CDR1 SGHDN, CDR2 FVKESK. This CDR3 region has 12 residues. This CDR3 is CASSQGVASIYF. The CDR3 DNA reads as TGTGCCAGCAGCCAAGGTGTGGCAAGCATATATTTT.

The chain joins TRBV11-1 to TRBJ2-7, with D maybe TRBD1 (6 bases). Trimming pared 8 bases from V and 3 bases from J, leaving 14 bases between. The CDR3 spans 13 residues. Germline assignment: CDR1 SGHAT and CDR2 FQDESV (reference sequence). For the CDR3, the DNA is TGTGCCAGCGGCAGGGGCCCCAGCTACGAGCAGTACTTC. Encoded protein: CASGRGPSYEQYF.

There are a few counts of this clonotype. This sequence joins TRBV5-5 and TRBJ2-1, with 9 nucleotides matching TRBD2. CDR1 and CDR2 from the germline V gene are SGHKS and YYEKEE (reference sequence). V lost 2 bases to trimming and J lost 2 bases; unmatched junction nucleotides: 5. The CDR3 contains 16 residues. CDR3 nucleotide sequence: TGTGCCAGCAGCTTTAGGCTAGCGGGGACCTACAATGAGCAGTTCTTC. This codes for CASSFRLAGTYNEQFF.

This clonotype was found many times. The J gene is TRBJ2-2, the V gene TRBV3-1; the D gene could be TRBD1 or TRBD2 (5 bases each). The germline V gene encodes CDR1 LGHDT and CDR2 YNNKEL (reference sequence). V was pared by 4 bases and J by 4 bases, with 16 bases between. The CDR3 contains 16 residues. For the CDR3, the DNA is TGTGCCAGCAGCCCCCTCGGGGCGGCGAGCACCGGGGAGCTGTTTTTT. It specifies CASSPLGAASTGELFF.

This clonotype showed up many times. The V gene is TRBV29-1, the J gene TRBJ1-1; D is possibly TRBD1 (5 bases). From germline, CDR1 is SQVTM and CDR2 ANQGSEA. This CDR3 is 13 amino acids long. Trimming left V 7 bases short and J 1 base short, with 13 bases between. The CDR3 loop is CSAARGGNTEAFF. Written as DNA, the CDR3 is TGCAGCGCTGCCCGGGGGGGGAACACTGAAGCTTTCTTT.

The chain combines TRBV27 with TRBJ2-3; possibly TRBD2 for D (5 bases). The germline CDR1 and CDR2 sequences are MNHEY and SMNVEV (reference sequence). The CDR3 spans 12 residues. Trimming left V 5 bases short and J 4 bases short, with 7 bases between. The DNA of the CDR3 is TGTGCCAGCAGTGGGAGCCCAGATACGCAGTATTTT. This gives the protein CASSGSPDTQYF.

This clonotype turned up a few times. Germline is not matched at one junction end, which may reflect a read error. This chain links TRBV3-1 with TRBJ2-1; D is unresolved. Germline-derived CDR1 and CDR2 are LGHDT and YNNKEL (reference sequence). The CDR3 has 11 residues. The DNA of the CDR3 is TGTGCCAGCAGCCAAGAGACTCGTAAGCACTTC. Its protein product is CASSQETRKHF.

This chain connects TRBV11-3 to TRBJ2-2; 7 bases fit TRBD2. V gave up 6 bases and J gave up 5 bases; unmatched junction bases: 6. This CDR3 region has 14 residues. Germline lookup yields CDR1 SGHNT and CDR2 YENEEA. The CDR3 protein is CASSFSGQTGELFF. The CDR3 bases are TGTGCCAGCAGTTTTAGCGGGCAGACCGGGGAGCTGTTTTTT.

This clonotype has more than one count but fewer than ten. CDR3 region: CASSLTGAGNEQFF. The CDR3 nucleotides are TGTGCCAGCAGCTTAACAGGGGCCGGCAATGAGCAGTTCTTC. The chain recombines TRBV7-9 with TRBJ2-1, with 7 positions matching TRBD1. Per germline, CDR1 SEHNR and CDR2 FQNEAQ (reference sequence). Losses at the gene ends were 2 bases for V and 6 bases for J; bases not matched to a gene: 4. This CDR3 has 14 amino acids.

This clonotype was observed at least ten times. The chain links TRBV6-4 to TRBJ2-1; weak D call: TRBD1 (5 bases). The V gene lost 6 bases and the J gene lost 5 bases, with 11 bases spanning the gap. The germline gives CDR1 MRHNA, CDR2 SNTAGT. The CDR3 runs 13 residues. CDR3 residues: CASRSQADNEQFF. CDR3 coding DNA: TGTGCCAGCAGGTCACAGGCGGACAATGAGCAGTTCTTC.

In this sample, this clonotype turned up a few times. The chain has TRBV4-1 and TRBJ2-1; 7 bases align to TRBD2. Germline V lookup: CDR1 MGHRA, CDR2 YSYEKL. V shed 4 bases, J shed 7 bases, and the junction held 10 bases outside the gene matches. The CDR3 is 15 residues long. CDR3 sequence reads: CASSLITGGWNEQFF. The CDR3 DNA reads as TGCGCCAGCAGCCTCATAACGGGAGGATGGAATGAGCAGTTCTTC.

The gene calls are TRBV24-1 and TRBJ2-1; no clear D gene. Trimming removed 3 bases from V and 7 bases from J, with 9 bases in between. The germline V gene encodes CDR1 KGHDR and CDR2 SFDVKD. The CDR3 is made up of 13 amino acids. CDR3 protein: CATSDQGRNEQFF. In DNA, the CDR3 is TGTGCCACCAGTGATCAAGGGCGGAATGAGCAGTTCTTC.